The 14 T cell receptor beta chains reported below all come from one sample, sequenced in a study of T cell responses to AZD1222 COVID-19 vaccine. Assay: immunoSEQ multiplex PCR; the TCRdb copy retains only in-frame clones and omits some. Among around 130,000 clones listed, over 75% were seen once. Sequencing used peripheral blood, obtained 28 days after the second AZD1222 dose. Source of these receptors: an adult who received the AZD1222 COVID-19 vaccine.

This chain uses TRBV5-4 with TRBJ2-5, with TRBD2 matching over 7 bases. J lost 2 bases, V lost 4 bases, and 11 bases had no gene match. The CDR3 runs 16 residues. The germline CDR1 and CDR2 sequences are SGHNT and YYREEE (reference sequence). CDR3 in DNA: TGTGCCAGCAGCCTGAGGGGCAGGGACTATCAAGAGACCCAGTACTTC. The encoded protein is CASSLRGRDYQETQYF.

The V call is TRBV3-1 (or the pseudogene TRBV3-2), the J call TRBJ1-3; D is unclear. Trimming cost V 4 bases and J 8 bases, with 18 bases left between them. Germline V gives CDR1 LGHDT, CDR2 YNNKEL (reference sequence). CDR3 length: 15 residues. This chain's CDR3 is CASSPYLSGLDTIYF. The CDR3 nucleotides are TGTGCCAGCAGCCCGTACCTCTCTGGCTTGGACACCATATATTTT.

With regard to this clone: A read error may produce the germline difference seen at one junction end. The rearrangement links TRBV2 to TRBJ2-4, with 9 bases aligning to TRBD1. The CDR3 extends over 15 amino acids. Germline V lookup: CDR1 SNHLY, CDR2 FYNNEI. The CDR3 loop reads CASSDGNSRQGVSHF. For the CDR3, the DNA is TGTGCCAGCAGTGATGGAAACAGCCGACAGGGGGTATCACACTTC.

This clone has just one count. The V gene is TRBV11-2, the J gene TRBJ2-1, with 7 bases identical to TRBD2. Losses at the gene ends were 5 bases for V and 5 bases for J; bases not matched to a gene: 12. Germline V gene data show CDR1 as SGHAT and CDR2 as FQNNGV. This CDR3 comprises 16 residues. This CDR3 reads CASSPSISGANNEQFF. The CDR3 DNA reads TGTGCCAGCAGCCCCTCTATCAGCGGGGCGAACAATGAGCAGTTCTTC.

This clone was recorded only once. The chain uses TRBV6-5 and TRBJ2-7, with 8 nucleotides matching TRBD1. The CDR3 runs 14 residues. Germline CDR1 reads MNHEY; CDR2 reads SVGAGI. V was pared by 2 bases and J by 5 bases, with 5 bases of the junction left unmatched. CDR3 bases: TGTGCCAGCAGTTACCGGCAGGGGGCAAACGAGCAGTACTTC. Its translation: CASSYRQGANEQYF.

V usage is TRBV13 and J usage is TRBJ2-2; D unresolved. CDR3 length: 14 amino acids. The V and J ends lost 4 bases and 6 bases respectively, with 12 bases between them. From germline, CDR1 is PRHDT and CDR2 FYEKMQ (reference sequence). CDR3 DNA: TGTGCCAGCAGCTCCCTTAAGGGATCCGGGGAGCTGTTTTTT. Translation: CASSSLKGSGELFF.

The V gene is TRBV29-1, the J gene TRBJ2-7; D assignment may be TRBD1 or TRBD2 (6 bases each). With 6 bases removed from V and 1 base from J, the gap between germline ends came to 22 bases. CDR3 length: 16 amino acids. Germline CDR1 SQVTM, CDR2 ANQGSEA. CDR3 amino acids: CSVRGNAVRDSYEQYF. In nucleotides, the CDR3 is TGCAGCGTCAGGGGCAATGCGGTGCGGGATTCCTACGAGCAGTACTTC.

The chain links TRBV18 to TRBJ1-2; D remains unclear. Germline-derived CDR1 and CDR2 are KGHSH and LQKENI. This CDR3 is built from 14 residues. Trimming cost V 2 bases and J 3 bases, with 10 bases left between them. This CDR3 is CASSPEALHYGYTF. Written as DNA, the CDR3 is TGTGCCAGCTCACCAGAAGCCCTACACTATGGCTACACCTTC. The whole variable domain, remainder taken from reference TRBV18 and TRBJ1-2, is NAGVMQNPRHLVRRRGQEARLRCSPMKGHSHVYWYRQLPEEGLKFMVYLQKENIIDESGMPKERFSAEFPKEGPSILRIQQVVRGDSAAYFCASSPEALHYGYTFGSGTRLTVV.

The V gene is TRBV7-6, the J gene TRBJ1-5, with a tentative D call TRBD1 (6 bases). The CDR3 is made up of 15 amino acids. V shed 5 bases and J shed 6 bases, with 17 bases lying between them. Per the germline V gene, CDR1 is SGHVS and CDR2 is FNYEAQ. The CDR3 DNA reads TGTGCCAGCAGCCAAACAGGGTTCCTCGGTCAGCCCCAGCATTTT. Translation gives CASSQTGFLGQPQHF.

The chain joins TRBV5-1 to TRBJ2-2; tentatively, D is TRBD2 (5 bases). Germline assignment: CDR1 SGHRS and CDR2 YFSETQ. This CDR3 is built from 15 residues. Between the trimmed V and J ends, which lost 2 bases and 4 bases, there was a span of 12 bases. The DNA for the CDR3 is TGCGCCAGCAGCTTTCTCGGAGGAGGCACCGGGGAGCTGTTTTTT. Amino acid sequence: CASSFLGGGTGELFF.

This clone was counted ten times or more. The chain has TRBV3-1 (or the pseudogene TRBV3-2) and TRBJ2-1; TRBD2 matches at 9 bases. CDR3 length equals 16 residues. In germline, CDR1 is LGHDT, CDR2 YNNKEL (reference sequence). V trimming: 1 base; J trimming: 9 bases; junction bases outside the gene matches: 10. The CDR3 protein is CASSQVVAGREGEQFF. CDR3 sequence (DNA): TGTGCCAGCAGCCAAGTGGTGGCAGGGCGGGAGGGTGAGCAGTTCTTC.

The rearrangement links TRBV19 to TRBJ1-1; D is possibly TRBD1 (5 bases). Trimming stripped 4 bases from V and 2 bases from J, with 14 bases between. The length of the CDR3 is 15 residues. From germline, CDR1 is LNHDA and CDR2 SQIVND (reference sequence). CDR3 DNA: TGTGCCAGTAGTACCCGGGGCAGGGCAAACACTGAAGCTTTCTTT. Its translation is CASSTRGRANTEAFF.

This chain joins TRBV11-3 and TRBJ1-3; 10 bases map to TRBD1. Trimming cost V 4 bases and J 4 bases; bases outside gene matches: 4. CDR3 length equals 15 residues. Per germline, CDR1 SGHNT and CDR2 YENEEA. For the CDR3, the DNA is TGTGCCAGCAGCTCGGGACAGGGGAGAGGAAACACCATATATTTT. Translation gives CASSSGQGRGNTIYF.

This chain links TRBV7-2 with TRBJ1-2; D gene unclear. The CDR3 has 14 amino acids. Per germline, CDR1 SGHTA and CDR2 FQGNSA. Trimming took off 3 bases at V and 7 bases at J, with 15 bases between the two ends. The CDR3 nucleotides read TGTGCCAGCAGCTTTAATGCACCTACGGGTGGCTACACCTTC. Translation: CASSFNAPTGGYTF.